This T cell receptor beta chain was observed in a study of blood T cell repertoires in COVID-19 (dated by TCRdb to 2019 to 2021). A note on the overall study: Samples covering the acute and convalescent phases of COVID-19 were provided by collaborators in the United States, Italy and Spain. The prospective study material was composed of cDNA or gDNA derived from T cells, B-cell-depleted T cells, or PBMCs. Deeply sampled blood TCRbeta repertoires from subjects exposed to, actively infected with, or recovered from COVID-19 were included in the dataset. The repertoires were released in a freely available public database intended as a resource for research on the immune response to SARS-CoV-2. The samples were drawn from two sources: the first 160 participants of the ongoing ImmuneRACE study, and 1,254 subjects contributed by 6 global collaborators. A de-identified subject ID, COVID-19 status, age in years and sex were almost always included in the sample metadata. Where HLA class I and class II types were available, the types were taken from metadata supplied by the sample provider, not from assay-based typing.

V is pruned by 6 bases and J by 7 bases, leaving 9 bases of the junction without a gene match. The CDR3 contains 15 residues, cysteine and phenylalanine counted. Only the CDR3 portion is preserved as DNA: 45 bases, with reading frame beginning at the first base. CDR1 and CDR2, looked up from the germline V gene, are MNHEY and SVGAGI. General study outcomes and caveats: The quantity of clinical and demographic metadata differed by source and by participant and was supplied without curation.

Whole blood was collected in K2EDTA tubes by collaborating institutions according to the institutions' own protocols. Collaborator samples were shipped for TCRbeta analysis as frozen whole blood, isolated PBMCs, or DNA extracted from either sample type. TCRbeta CDR3 regions were amplified from genomic DNA by means of the immunoSEQ Assay, a bias-controlled multiplex PCR. In the paper's pipeline: Nucleated cell counts per sample were estimated from amplification of reference gene primers within the assay. To quantify the absolute abundance of each unique TCRbeta CDR3 rearrangement, sequence reads were collapsed and filtered. Productive Simpson clonality was computed per sample as the square root of Simpson's diversity index over productive rearrangements. TCRdb limited this immuneACCESS table to in-frame rearrangements with V and J called. A share of clones is missing; checked studies link under half to unresolved V genes, and the rest is unexplained. V, J and clone size are those of that table, while D and trimming were read from the DNA. Present in this sample are roughly 45,000 clones, 85% of which were seen just once. Almost 6% of the sample is held by the ten biggest clonotypes.

Regarding this clone: The specificity of this receptor is unknown. Base qualities are missing; no much larger clone stands one base away.

This clonotype originated in a woman aged 60 to 75 with acute or convalescent COVID-19. The sample consisted of peripheral blood. In this chain, TRBV6-5 is recombined with TRBJ1-6, and TRBD1 aligns with 7 junction nucleotides. The DNA is TGTGCCAGCAGCCCCAGGGGGTTAGGAAATTCACCCCTCCACTTT. The resulting protein is CASSPRGLGNSPLHF.